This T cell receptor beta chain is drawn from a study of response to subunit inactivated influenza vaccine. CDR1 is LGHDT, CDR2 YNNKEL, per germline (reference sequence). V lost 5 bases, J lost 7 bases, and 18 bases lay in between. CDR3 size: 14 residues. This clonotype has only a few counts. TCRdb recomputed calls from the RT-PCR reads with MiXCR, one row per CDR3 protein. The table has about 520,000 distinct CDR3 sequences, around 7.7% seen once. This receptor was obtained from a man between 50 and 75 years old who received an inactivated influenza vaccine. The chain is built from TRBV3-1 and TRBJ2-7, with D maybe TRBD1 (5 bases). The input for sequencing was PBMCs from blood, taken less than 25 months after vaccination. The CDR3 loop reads CASSSNAWGREQYF. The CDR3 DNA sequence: TGTGCCAGCAGCTCAAACGCCTGGGGCAGGGAGCAGTACTTC.